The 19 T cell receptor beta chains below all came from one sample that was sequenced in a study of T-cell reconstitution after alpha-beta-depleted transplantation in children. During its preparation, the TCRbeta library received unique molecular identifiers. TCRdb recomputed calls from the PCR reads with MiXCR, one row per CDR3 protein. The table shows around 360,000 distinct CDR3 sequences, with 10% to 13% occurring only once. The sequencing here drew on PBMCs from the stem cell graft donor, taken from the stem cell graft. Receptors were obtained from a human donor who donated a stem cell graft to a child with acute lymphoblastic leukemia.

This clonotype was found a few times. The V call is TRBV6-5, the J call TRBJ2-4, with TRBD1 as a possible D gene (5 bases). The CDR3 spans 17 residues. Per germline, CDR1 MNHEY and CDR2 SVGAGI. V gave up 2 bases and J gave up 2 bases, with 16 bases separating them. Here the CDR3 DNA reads TGTGCCAGCAGTTACGCGACAGTCTCCGGTACCAAAAACATTCAGTACTTC. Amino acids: CASSYATVSGTKNIQYF.

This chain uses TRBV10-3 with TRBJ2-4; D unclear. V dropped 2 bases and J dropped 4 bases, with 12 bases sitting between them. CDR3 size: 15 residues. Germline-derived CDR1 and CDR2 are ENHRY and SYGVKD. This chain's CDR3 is CAISEGAGPKNIQYF. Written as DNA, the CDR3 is TGTGCCATCAGTGAGGGAGCAGGCCCTAAAAACATTCAGTACTTC.

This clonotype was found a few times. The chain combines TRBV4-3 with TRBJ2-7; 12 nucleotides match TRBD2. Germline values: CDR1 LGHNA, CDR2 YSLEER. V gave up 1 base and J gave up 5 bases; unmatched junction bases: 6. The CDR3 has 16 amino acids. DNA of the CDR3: TGCGCCAGCAGCCAAGGATCCGGACTAGCGGGGAACGAGCAGTACTTC. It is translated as CASSQGSGLAGNEQYF.

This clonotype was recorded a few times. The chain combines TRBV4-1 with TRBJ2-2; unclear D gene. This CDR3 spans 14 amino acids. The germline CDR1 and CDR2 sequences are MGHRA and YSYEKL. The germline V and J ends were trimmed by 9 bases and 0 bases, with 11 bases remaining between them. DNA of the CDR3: TGCGCCAGGTTGTTGCGGACGAACACCGGGGAGCTGTTTTTT. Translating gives CARLLRTNTGELFF.

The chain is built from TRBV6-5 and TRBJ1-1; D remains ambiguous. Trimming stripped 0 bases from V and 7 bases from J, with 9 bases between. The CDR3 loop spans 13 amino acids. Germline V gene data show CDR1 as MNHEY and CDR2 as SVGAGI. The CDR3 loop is CASSYSEGLEAFF. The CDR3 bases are TGTGCCAGCAGTTACTCGGAGGGTCTTGAAGCTTTCTTT.

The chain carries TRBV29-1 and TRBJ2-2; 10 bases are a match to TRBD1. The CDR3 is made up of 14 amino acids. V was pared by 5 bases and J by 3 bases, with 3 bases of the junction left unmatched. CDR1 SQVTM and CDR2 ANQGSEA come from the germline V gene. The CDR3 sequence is CSVPDRGHTGELFF. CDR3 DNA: TGCAGCGTTCCTGACAGGGGGCACACCGGGGAGCTGTTTTTT.

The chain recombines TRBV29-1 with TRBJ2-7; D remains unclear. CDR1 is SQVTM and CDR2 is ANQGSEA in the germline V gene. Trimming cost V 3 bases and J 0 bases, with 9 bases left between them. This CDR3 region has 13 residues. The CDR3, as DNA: TGCAGCGTTGAGGCTCCTAGCTCCTACGAGCAGTACTTC. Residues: CSVEAPSSYEQYF.

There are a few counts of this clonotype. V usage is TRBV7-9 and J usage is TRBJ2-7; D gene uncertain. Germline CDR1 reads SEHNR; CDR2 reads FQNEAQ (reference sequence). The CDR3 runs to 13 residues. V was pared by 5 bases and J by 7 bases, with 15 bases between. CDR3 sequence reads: CASSPTASIEQYF. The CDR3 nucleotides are TGTGCCAGCAGCCCAACTGCAAGTATAGAGCAGTACTTC.

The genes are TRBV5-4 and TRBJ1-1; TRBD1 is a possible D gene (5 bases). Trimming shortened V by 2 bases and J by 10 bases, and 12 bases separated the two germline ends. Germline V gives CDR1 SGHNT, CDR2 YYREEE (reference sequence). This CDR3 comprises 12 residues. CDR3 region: CASSFRTSRAFF. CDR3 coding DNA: TGTGCCAGCAGCTTTCGGACAAGTCGAGCTTTCTTT. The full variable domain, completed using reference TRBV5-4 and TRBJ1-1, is ETGVTQSPTHLIKTRGQQVTLRCSSQSGHNTVSWYQQALGQGPQFIFQYYREEENGRGNFPPRFSGLQFPNYSSELNVNALELDDSALYLCASSFRTSRAFFGQGTRLTVV.

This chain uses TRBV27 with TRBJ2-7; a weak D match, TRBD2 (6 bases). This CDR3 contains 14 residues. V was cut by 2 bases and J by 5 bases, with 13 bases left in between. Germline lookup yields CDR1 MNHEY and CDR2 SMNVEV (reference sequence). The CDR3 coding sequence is TGTGCCAGCAGTTTACGGGGGATCCCCCACGAGCAGTACTTC. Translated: CASSLRGIPHEQYF.

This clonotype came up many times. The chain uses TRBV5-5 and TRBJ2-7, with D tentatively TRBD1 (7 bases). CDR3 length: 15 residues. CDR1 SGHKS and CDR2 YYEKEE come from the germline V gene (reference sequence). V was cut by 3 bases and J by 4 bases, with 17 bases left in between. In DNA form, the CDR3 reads TGTGCCAGCAGCTATTTCGCAGGGGGGCGGTACGAGCAGTACTTC. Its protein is CASSYFAGGRYEQYF.

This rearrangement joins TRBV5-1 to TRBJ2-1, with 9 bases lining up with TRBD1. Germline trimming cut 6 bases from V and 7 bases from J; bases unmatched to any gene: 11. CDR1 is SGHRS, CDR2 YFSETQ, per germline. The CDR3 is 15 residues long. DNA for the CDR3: TGCGCCAGCACTCCGGACAGGGGCAGTAGAAATGAGCAGTTCTTC. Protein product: CASTPDRGSRNEQFF.

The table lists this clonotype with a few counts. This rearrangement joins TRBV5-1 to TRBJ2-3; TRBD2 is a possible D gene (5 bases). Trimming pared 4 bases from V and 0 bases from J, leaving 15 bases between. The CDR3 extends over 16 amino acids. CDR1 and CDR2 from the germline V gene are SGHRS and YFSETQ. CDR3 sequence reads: CASSRTVGGSTDTQYF. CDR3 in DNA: TGCGCCAGCAGCCGCACGGTGGGCGGGAGCACAGATACGCAGTATTTT.

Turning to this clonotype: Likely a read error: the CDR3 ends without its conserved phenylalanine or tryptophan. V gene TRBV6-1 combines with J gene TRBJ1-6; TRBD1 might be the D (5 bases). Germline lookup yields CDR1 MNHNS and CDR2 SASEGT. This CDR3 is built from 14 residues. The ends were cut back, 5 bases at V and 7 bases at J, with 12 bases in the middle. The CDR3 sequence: CASSQQAYNSPLHL. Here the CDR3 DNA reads TGTGCCAGCAGTCAACAGGCGTACAATTCACCCCTCCACCTT.

The CDR3 DNA reads TGTGCCAGCAGCTCCCCGGGGGGTAGCCTGAGCTCCTACAATGAGCAGTTCTTC. Its translation: CASSSPGGSLSSYNEQFF. This chain connects TRBV6-1 to TRBJ2-1; TRBD2 agrees at 7 bases. Germline V gene lookup returns CDR1 MNHNS and CDR2 SASEGT. The CDR3 covers 18 residues. V was pared by 6 bases and J by 0 bases, with 14 bases of the junction left unmatched.

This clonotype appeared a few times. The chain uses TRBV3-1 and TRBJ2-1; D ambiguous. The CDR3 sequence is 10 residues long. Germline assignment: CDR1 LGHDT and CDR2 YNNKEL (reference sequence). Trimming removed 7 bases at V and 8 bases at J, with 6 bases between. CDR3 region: CASMGHEQFF. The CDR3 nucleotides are TGTGCCAGCATGGGCCATGAGCAGTTCTTC.

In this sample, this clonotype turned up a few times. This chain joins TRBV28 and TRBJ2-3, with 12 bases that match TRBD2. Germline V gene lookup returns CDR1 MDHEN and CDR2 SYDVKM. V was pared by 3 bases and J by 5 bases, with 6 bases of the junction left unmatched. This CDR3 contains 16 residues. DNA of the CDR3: TGTGCCAGCAGTTTTGGTCCTAGCGGGAGGGAAGATACGCAGTATTTT. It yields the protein CASSFGPSGREDTQYF.

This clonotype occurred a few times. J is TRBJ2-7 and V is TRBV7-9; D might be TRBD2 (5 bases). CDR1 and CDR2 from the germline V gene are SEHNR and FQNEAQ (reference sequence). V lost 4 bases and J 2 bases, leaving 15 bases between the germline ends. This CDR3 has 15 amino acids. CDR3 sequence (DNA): TGTGCCAGCAGCTCAAAGGACGGAGGTACCTACGAGCAGTACTTC. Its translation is CASSSKDGGTYEQYF.

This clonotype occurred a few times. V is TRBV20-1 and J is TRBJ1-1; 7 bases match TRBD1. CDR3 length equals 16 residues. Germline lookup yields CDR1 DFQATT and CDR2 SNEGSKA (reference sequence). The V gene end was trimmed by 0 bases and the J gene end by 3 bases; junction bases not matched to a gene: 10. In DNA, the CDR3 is TGCAGTGCTAGAGATGAGCGACAGGGTCGGTACACTGAAGCTTTCTTT. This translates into CSARDERQGRYTEAFF.